Sequencing of this T cell receptor (beta chain) was carried out in a study of human T cells and chemical hapten exposure. The time point was: patch test 1, 2 weeks after DPC sensitization. Indicated treatment: therapeutic diphenylcyclopropenone sensitization with weekly scalp DPC. TCRdb re-called the RACE reads through MiXCR, storing one row per CDR3 protein. In the table there are roughly 160,000 distinct CDR3 sequences, about 15% of which are singletons. Germline CDR1 is SQVTM and CDR2 is ANQGSEA. V gave up 4 bases and J gave up 6 bases; unmatched junction bases: 6. The CDR3 spans 12 residues. The receptor was isolated from a woman aged 30 to 39 with alopecia areata. Some clones in this sample may be carry-over from other donors' samples. The chain recombines TRBV29-1 with TRBJ2-7, with 7 bases matching TRBD1. The sample here was whole blood, taken in connection with sensitization to the hapten diphenylcyclopropenone (DPC). In DNA, the CDR3 is TGCAGCGTTGGGGAAGGGGGCGGCGAGCAGTACTTC. Translated: CSVGEGGGEQYF.